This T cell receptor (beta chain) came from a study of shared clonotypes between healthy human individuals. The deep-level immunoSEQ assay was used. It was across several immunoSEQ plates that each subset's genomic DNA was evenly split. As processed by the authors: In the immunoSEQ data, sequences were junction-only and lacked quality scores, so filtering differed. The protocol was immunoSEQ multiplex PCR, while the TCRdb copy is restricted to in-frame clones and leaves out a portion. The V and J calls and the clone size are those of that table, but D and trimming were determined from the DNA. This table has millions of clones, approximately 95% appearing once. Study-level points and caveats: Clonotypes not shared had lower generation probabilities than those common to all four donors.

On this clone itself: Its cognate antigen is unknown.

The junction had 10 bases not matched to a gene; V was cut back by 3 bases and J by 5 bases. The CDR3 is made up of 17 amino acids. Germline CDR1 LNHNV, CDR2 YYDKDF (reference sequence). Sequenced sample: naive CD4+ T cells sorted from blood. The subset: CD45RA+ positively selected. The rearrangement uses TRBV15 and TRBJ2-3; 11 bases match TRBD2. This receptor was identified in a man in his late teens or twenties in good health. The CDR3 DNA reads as TGTGCCACCAGCAGGGGGGGACTAGCGGATTCGGGAGATACGCAGTATTTT. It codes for CATSRGGLADSGDTQYF.